This T cell receptor beta chain was documented in a study of shared clonotypes between healthy human individuals. Donors were healthy HIV-negative adults without recent acute infections or vaccinations. Running of the assay took place at deep level. Genomic DNA of each subset was evenly split across several immunoSEQ plates. Here immunoSEQ multiplex PCR was the method, and the copy in TCRdb shows in-frame clones only, minus some. Seen here are roughly 490,000 clones, over 60% observed once, and the top ten hold roughly 13%. This clone was detected only a few times. Germline loops: CDR1 GTSNPN, CDR2 SVGIG (reference sequence). Between the trimmed V and J ends, which lost 5 bases and 5 bases, there was a span of 13 bases. CDR3 length equals 14 residues.

The V gene is TRBV30, the J gene TRBJ1-6; possibly TRBD1 for D (5 bases). This TCR was recovered from a middle-aged woman in good health. Some clones in this sample may be carry-over from other donors' samples. Specimen: PBMCs. This CDR3 reads CAWGPGTNNSPLHF. CDR3 nucleotides: TGTGCCTGGGGTCCCGGGACTAATAATTCACCCCTCCACTTT.